Following are 21 T cell receptor beta chains from one sample sequenced in a study of cytomegalovirus exposure and HLA in healthy donors. Measured with immunoSEQ multiplex PCR; TCRdb has only the in-frame clones, and not every one. The sample has approximately 280,000 clones, just over 85% seen once; the top ten hold less than 1.2%. The material sequenced was PBMCs. The receptor set was obtained from a woman between 18 and 29 years old in good health and CMV-seronegative.

V and J are TRBV12-5 and TRBJ1-2; TRBD1 agrees at 7 bases. CDR3 length: 13 amino acids. Germline CDR1 is LGHNT and CDR2 is FRNRAP. V lost 7 bases and J lost 8; bases outside the gene matches: 10. The CDR3: CASAPPGGHGYTF. DNA for the CDR3: TGTGCTAGTGCCCCTCCAGGGGGGCACGGCTACACCTTC.

The rearrangement joins TRBV30 to TRBJ2-6; possibly TRBD2 for D (5 bases). The V and J ends lost 0 bases and 0 bases respectively, with 24 bases between them. The CDR3 runs to 21 residues. CDR1 and CDR2 from the germline V gene are GTSNPN and SVGIG (reference sequence). CDR3 coding DNA: TGTGCCTGGAGTGTAATCAGGTCGTTCCCTACACGGGGCTCTGGGGCCAACGTCCTGACTTTC. It specifies CAWSVIRSFPTRGSGANVLTF. The full variable domain, its missing parts supplied by reference TRBV30 and TRBJ2-6, is SQTIHQWPATLVQPVGSPLSLECTVEGTSNPNLYWYRQAAGRGLQLLFYSVGIGQISSEVPQNLSASRPQDRQFILSSKKLLLSDSGFYLCAWSVIRSFPTRGSGANVLTFGAGSRLTVL.

V and J are TRBV4-1 and TRBJ2-5; 11 bases match TRBD2. The CDR3 totals 15 residues. The V gene end was trimmed by 6 bases and the J gene end by 5 bases; junction bases not matched to a gene: 8. Germline CDR1 MGHRA, CDR2 YSYEKL. The CDR3 is CASRVAGGPRETQYF. In DNA, the CDR3 is TGCGCCAGCAGAGTAGCGGGAGGGCCGCGGGAGACCCAGTACTTC.

CDR3 DNA: TGTGCCTGGAGTGGGGGACAGGGATACCAAGAGACCCAGTACTTC. It yields the protein CAWSGGQGYQETQYF. V and J are TRBV30 and TRBJ2-5, with 9 nucleotides matching TRBD1. Germline V lookup: CDR1 GTSNPN, CDR2 SVGIG (reference sequence). Germline trimming cut 1 base from V and 0 bases from J; bases unmatched to any gene: 3. The CDR3 is 15 residues long. The full variable domain, its missing parts supplied by reference TRBV30 and TRBJ2-5, is SQTIHQWPATLVQPVGSPLSLECTVEGTSNPNLYWYRQAAGRGLQLLFYSVGIGQISSEVPQNLSASRPQDRQFILSSKKLLLSDSGFYLCAWSGGQGYQETQYFGPGTRLLVL.

The chain is built from TRBV9 and TRBJ1-2; unclear D gene. V was pared by 4 bases and J by 4 bases, with 14 bases between. The CDR3 has 14 residues. Germline CDR1 is SGDLS and CDR2 is YYNGEE. Here the CDR3 reads CASSSRRAGYGYTF. The CDR3 region has the DNA TGTGCCAGCAGCTCCAGGAGGGCGGGCTATGGCTACACCTTC.

The rearrangement links TRBV7-2 to TRBJ2-3; tentatively, D is TRBD1 (6 bases). Looked up from germline, CDR1 is SGHTA and CDR2 is FQGNSA. The CDR3 has 15 amino acids. Trimming removed 1 base from V and 1 base from J, with 9 bases in between. CDR3 amino acids: CASSLGAGGTDTQYF. The CDR3 DNA sequence: TGTGCCAGCAGCTTAGGGGCAGGGGGCACAGATACGCAGTATTTT. The complete variable domain, with remaining parts taken from reference TRBV7-2 and TRBJ2-3, reads GAGVSQSPSNKVTEKGKDVELRCDPISGHTALYWYRQSLGQGLEFLIYFQGNSAPDKSGLPSDRFSAERTGGSVSTLTIQRTQQEDSAVYLCASSLGAGGTDTQYFGPGTRLTVL.

The rearrangement links TRBV30 to TRBJ1-1, with a tentative D call TRBD1 (5 bases). V was trimmed by 2 bases and J by 3 bases, leaving 10 bases between them. This CDR3 has 13 residues. The V gene's germline CDR1 is GTSNPN and CDR2 SVGIG (reference sequence). The CDR3 sequence: CAWSWGLHTEAFF. In DNA, the CDR3 is TGTGCCTGGAGTTGGGGACTTCACACTGAAGCTTTCTTT.

The genes are TRBV25-1 and TRBJ2-3; possible D gene TRBD1, 5 bases. The germline V gene encodes CDR1 MGHDK and CDR2 SYGVNS. The V gene lost 5 bases and the J gene lost 8 bases, with 14 bases spanning the gap. The CDR3 length is 13 residues. The chain's CDR3 is CASSNAQGGTQYF. CDR3 nucleotides: TGTGCCAGCAGTAATGCCCAGGGCGGTACGCAGTATTTT.

CDR3 sequence: CASSLQEHYEQYF. CDR3 DNA sequence: TGCGCCAGCAGCCTTCAGGAACACTACGAGCAGTACTTC. This chain connects TRBV4-1 to TRBJ2-7; D gene uncertain. Germline lookup yields CDR1 MGHRA and CDR2 YSYEKL. Trimming cost V 4 bases and J 3 bases, with 10 bases left between them. The CDR3 has 13 residues.

J is TRBJ2-6 and V is TRBV11-2; weak D call: TRBD2 (5 bases). Trimming took 0 bases from V and 4 from J, leaving 13 bases between them. Looked up from germline, CDR1 is SGHAT and CDR2 is FQNNGV. The CDR3 runs to 17 residues. The CDR3: CASSLESAGGGANVLTF. As DNA, the CDR3 is TGTGCCAGCAGCTTAGAATCTGCGGGCGGAGGGGCCAACGTCCTGACTTTC.

V usage is TRBV5-4 and J usage is TRBJ1-1; D is unclear. The CDR3 runs 14 residues. Germline V gives CDR1 SGHNT, CDR2 YYREEE (reference sequence). V was shortened by 4 bases and J by 1 base, with 11 bases between the two germline ends. The CDR3 sequence is CASSEVGRNTEAFF. The CDR3 bases are TGTGCCAGCAGCGAGGTAGGCAGGAACACTGAAGCTTTCTTT.

The CDR3 DNA follows: TGTGCCAGCAACGGCGGGAGAACGGGGGCAGGCACAGATACGCAGTATTTT. It encodes CASNGGRTGAGTDTQYF. V and J are TRBV6-8 and TRBJ2-3, with D perhaps matching TRBD2 (7 bases). The V gene lost 7 bases and the J gene lost 1 base, with 21 bases spanning the gap. Germline-derived CDR1 and CDR2 are MNHGY and SAAAGT. The CDR3 runs to 17 residues.

This chain uses TRBV5-1 with TRBJ2-7; TRBD2 might be the D (6 bases). V lost 0 bases to trimming and J lost 3 bases, with 13 bases between them. This CDR3 comprises 15 residues. The germline gives CDR1 SGHRS, CDR2 YFSETQ. This chain's CDR3 is CASSLATGVDYEQYF. For the CDR3, the DNA is TGCGCCAGCAGCTTGGCAACGGGAGTAGACTACGAGCAGTACTTC. The full variable domain, rest sourced from reference TRBV5-1 and TRBJ2-7, is KAGVTQTPRYLIKTRGQQVTLSCSPISGHRSVSWYQQTPGQGLQFLFEYFSETQRNKGNFPGRFSGRQFSNSRSEMNVSTLELGDSALYLCASSLATGVDYEQYFGPGTRLTVT.

V and J are TRBV2 and TRBJ1-4; possibly TRBD1 for D (5 bases). The CDR3 length is 15 residues. Germline CDR1 SNHLY, CDR2 FYNNEI. With 5 bases removed from V and 6 bases from J, the gap between germline ends came to 16 bases. The CDR3 protein is CASSLEAAGDEKLFF. CDR3 in DNA: TGTGCCAGCAGTTTGGAGGCAGCGGGGGATGAAAAACTGTTTTTT.

This clone was recorded only once. The chain joins TRBV6-6 to TRBJ2-7; 10 bases are a match to TRBD1. This CDR3 contains 16 residues. The germline gives CDR1 MNHNY, CDR2 SVGAGI (reference sequence). Trimming removed 4 bases from V and 3 bases from J; junction bases left unmatched: 9. The CDR3 spells CASSSGQGKAVYEQYF. CDR3 DNA sequence: TGTGCCAGCAGTTCGGGACAGGGGAAAGCGGTCTACGAGCAGTACTTC.

The rearrangement uses TRBV27 and TRBJ1-4; D might be TRBD1 (6 bases). The germline gives CDR1 MNHEY, CDR2 SMNVEV (reference sequence). This CDR3 is built from 15 residues. V was cut by 4 bases and J by 8 bases, with 17 bases left in between. CDR3 amino acids: CASSSIPQGSEKLFF. CDR3 DNA: TGTGCCAGCAGTTCCATCCCACAGGGTAGCGAAAAACTGTTTTTT.

The rearrangement uses TRBV2 and TRBJ2-2, with TRBD2 identical over 9 bases. This CDR3 is 15 amino acids long. Trimming removed 5 bases from V and 7 bases from J; junction bases left unmatched: 8. The germline gives CDR1 SNHLY, CDR2 FYNNEI. CDR3 in DNA: TGTGCCAGCAGTCCTTCTAGCGGGGTCGTCGGGGAGCTGTTTTTT. It encodes CASSPSSGVVGELFF.

This chain connects TRBV11-3 to TRBJ1-2; 7 bases agree with TRBD1. Looked up from germline, CDR1 is SGHNT and CDR2 is YENEEA. J lost 8 bases, V lost 4 bases, and 10 bases had no gene match. The CDR3 is 14 residues long. The CDR3 coding sequence is TGTGCCAGCAGCTCGACGTCCCGGGACAGCGGCTACACCTTC. It encodes CASSSTSRDSGYTF. The full variable domain, completed using reference TRBV11-3 and TRBJ1-2, is EAGVVQSPRYKIIEKKQPVAFWCNPISGHNTLYWYLQNLGQGPELLIRYENEEAVDDSQLPKDRFSAERLKGVDSTLKIQPAELGDSAVYLCASSSTSRDSGYTFGSGTRLTVV.

The gene calls are TRBV11-2 and TRBJ2-5; possibly TRBD2 for D (6 bases). The germline V and J ends were trimmed by 5 bases and 7 bases, with 17 bases remaining between them. This CDR3 comprises 14 residues. CDR1 is SGHAT, CDR2 FQNNGV, per germline. In nucleotides, the CDR3 is TGTGCCAGCAGCGAAAACCCTAGAGCGGGGACCCAGTACTTC. Translating it yields CASSENPRAGTQYF.

This rearrangement joins TRBV4-3 to TRBJ2-7; 10 positions match TRBD1. V shed 3 bases and J 6 bases; nucleotides not matched to a gene: 5. This CDR3 is built from 14 residues. The germline gives CDR1 LGHNA, CDR2 YSLEER. DNA of the CDR3: TGCGCCAGCAGCCAGGGACAGGGGTCGTTCGAGCAGTACTTC. It translates to CASSQGQGSFEQYF.

J is TRBJ1-2 and V is TRBV7-2; possibly TRBD1 for D (5 bases). The V end was cut by 5 bases, the J end by 6 bases, with 13 bases between. Germline CDR1 and CDR2: SGHTA and FQGNSA. The CDR3 loop spans 13 amino acids. The CDR3 region is CASSQGDLNGYTF. The CDR3, as DNA: TGTGCCAGCAGCCAGGGTGATCTCAATGGCTACACCTTC.